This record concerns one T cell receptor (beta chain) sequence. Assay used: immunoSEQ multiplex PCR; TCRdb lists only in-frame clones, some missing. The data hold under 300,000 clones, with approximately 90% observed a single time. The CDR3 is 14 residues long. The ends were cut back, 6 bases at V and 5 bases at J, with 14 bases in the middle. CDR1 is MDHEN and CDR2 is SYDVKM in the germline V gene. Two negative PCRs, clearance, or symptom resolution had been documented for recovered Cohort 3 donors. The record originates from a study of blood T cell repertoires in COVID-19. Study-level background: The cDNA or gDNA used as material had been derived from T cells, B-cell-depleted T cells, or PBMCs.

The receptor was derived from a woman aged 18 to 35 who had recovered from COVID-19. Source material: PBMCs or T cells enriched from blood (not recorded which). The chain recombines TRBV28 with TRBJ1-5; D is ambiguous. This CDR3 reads CASRGSPQDQPQHF. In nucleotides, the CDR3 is TGTGCCAGCAGGGGGAGTCCCCAGGATCAGCCCCAGCATTTT. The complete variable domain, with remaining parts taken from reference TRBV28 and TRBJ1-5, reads DVKVTQSSRYLVKRTGEKVFLECVQDMDHENMFWYRQDPGLGLRLIYFSYDVKMKEKGDIPEGYSVSREKKERFSLILESASTNQTSMYLCASRGSPQDQPQHFGDGTRLSIL.